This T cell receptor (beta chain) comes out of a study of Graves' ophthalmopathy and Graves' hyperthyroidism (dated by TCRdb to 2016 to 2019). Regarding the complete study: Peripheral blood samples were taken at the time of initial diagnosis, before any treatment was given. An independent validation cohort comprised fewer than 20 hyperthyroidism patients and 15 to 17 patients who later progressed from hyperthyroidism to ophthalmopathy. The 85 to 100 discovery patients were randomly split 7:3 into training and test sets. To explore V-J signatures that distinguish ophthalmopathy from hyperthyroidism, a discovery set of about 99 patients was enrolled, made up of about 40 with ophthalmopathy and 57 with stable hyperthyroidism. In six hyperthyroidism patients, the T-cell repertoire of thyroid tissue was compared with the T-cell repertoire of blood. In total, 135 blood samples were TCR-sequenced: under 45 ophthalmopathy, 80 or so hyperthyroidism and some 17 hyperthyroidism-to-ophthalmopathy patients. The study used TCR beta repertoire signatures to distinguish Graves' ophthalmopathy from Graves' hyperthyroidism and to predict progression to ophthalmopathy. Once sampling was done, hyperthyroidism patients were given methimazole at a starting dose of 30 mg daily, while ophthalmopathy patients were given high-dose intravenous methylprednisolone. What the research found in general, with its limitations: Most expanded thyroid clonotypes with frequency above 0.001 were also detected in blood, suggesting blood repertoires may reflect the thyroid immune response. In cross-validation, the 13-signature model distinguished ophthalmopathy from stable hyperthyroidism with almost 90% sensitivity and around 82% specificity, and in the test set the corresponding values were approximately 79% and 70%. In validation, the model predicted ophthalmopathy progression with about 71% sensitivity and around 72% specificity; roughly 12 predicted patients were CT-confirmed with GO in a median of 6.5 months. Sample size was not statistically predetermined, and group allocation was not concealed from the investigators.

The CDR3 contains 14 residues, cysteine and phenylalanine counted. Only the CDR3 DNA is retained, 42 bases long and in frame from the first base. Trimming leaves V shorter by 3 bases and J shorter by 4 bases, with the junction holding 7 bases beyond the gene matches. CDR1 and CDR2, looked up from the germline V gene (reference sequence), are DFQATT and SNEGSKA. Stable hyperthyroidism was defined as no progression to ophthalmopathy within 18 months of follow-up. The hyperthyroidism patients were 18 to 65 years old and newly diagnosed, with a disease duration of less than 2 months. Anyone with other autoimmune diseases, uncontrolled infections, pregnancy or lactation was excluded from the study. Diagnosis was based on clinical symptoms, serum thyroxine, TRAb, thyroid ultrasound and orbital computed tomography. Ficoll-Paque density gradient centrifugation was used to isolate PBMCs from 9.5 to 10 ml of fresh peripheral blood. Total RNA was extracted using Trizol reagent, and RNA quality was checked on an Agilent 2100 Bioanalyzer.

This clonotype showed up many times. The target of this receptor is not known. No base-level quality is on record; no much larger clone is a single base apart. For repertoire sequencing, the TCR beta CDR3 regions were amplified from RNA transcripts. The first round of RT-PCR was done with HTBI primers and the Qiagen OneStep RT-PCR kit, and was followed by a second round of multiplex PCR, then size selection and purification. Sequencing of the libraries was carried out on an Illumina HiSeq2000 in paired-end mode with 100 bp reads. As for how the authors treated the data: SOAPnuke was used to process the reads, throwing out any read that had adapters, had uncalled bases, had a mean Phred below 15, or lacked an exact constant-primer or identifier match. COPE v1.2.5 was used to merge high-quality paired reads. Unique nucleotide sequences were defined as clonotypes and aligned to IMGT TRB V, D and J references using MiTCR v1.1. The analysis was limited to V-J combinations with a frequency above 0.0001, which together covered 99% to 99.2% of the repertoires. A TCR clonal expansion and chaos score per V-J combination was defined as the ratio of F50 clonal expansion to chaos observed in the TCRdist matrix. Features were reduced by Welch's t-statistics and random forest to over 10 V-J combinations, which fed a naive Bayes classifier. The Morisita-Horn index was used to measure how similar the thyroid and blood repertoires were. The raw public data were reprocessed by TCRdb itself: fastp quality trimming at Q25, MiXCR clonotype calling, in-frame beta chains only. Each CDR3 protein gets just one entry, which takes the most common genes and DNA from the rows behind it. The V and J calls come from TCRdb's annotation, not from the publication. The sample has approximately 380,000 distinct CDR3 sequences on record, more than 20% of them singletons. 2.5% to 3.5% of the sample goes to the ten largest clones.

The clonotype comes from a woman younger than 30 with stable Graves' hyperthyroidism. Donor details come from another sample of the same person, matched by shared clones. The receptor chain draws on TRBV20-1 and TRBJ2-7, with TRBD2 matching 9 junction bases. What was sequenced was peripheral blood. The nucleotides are TGCAGTGCTAGGCCAGCGGGAGGAAGTTACGAGCAGTACTTC. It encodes CSARPAGGSYEQYF.